Listed below are T cell receptor beta chains from one sample, sequenced in a study of cytomegalovirus exposure and HLA in healthy donors. Assay used: immunoSEQ multiplex PCR; TCRdb lists only in-frame clones, some missing. This sample carries 150,000 to 200,000 clones, less than 90% of them seen once, and the ten largest clones take under 1.5%. Input material: PBMCs. The receptors originated from a girl under 18 in good health and CMV-seropositive. Each CDR3 is given with its conserved first and last residue. The D gene is left open where the match is weak. Size tells how often a clone was seen (once, few, many) or the class of an expanded clone, and some rows leave it out.

clone_size | j_call | v_call | d_call | cdr3_aa | cdr3_nt
NA | TRBJ2-2 | TRBV5-1 | NA | CASSLVRSSGELFF | TGCGCCAGCAGCTTGGTCCGGTCCTCCGGGGAGCTGTTTTTT
NA | TRBJ2-5 | TRBV5-1 | NA | CASSARLEQETQYF | TGCGCCAGCAGCGCACGACTAGAACAAGAGACCCAGTACTTC
NA | TRBJ2-1 | TRBV18 | NA | CASSPPISNEQFF | TGTGCCAGCTCACCACCCATCAGCAATGAGCAGTTCTTC
NA | TRBJ2-1 | TRBV2 | NA | CASGLERQFF | TGTGCCAGCGGTTTGGAGCGGCAGTTCTTC
once | TRBJ2-3 | TRBV15 | NA | CATSRPGVTDTQYF | TGTGCCACCAGCAGGCCGGGAGTCACAGATACGCAGTATTTT
NA | TRBJ2-7 | TRBV10-2 | TRBD1 | CASSMRDRLRYEQYF | TGCGCCAGTTCAATGCGGGACAGGCTAAGATACGAGCAGTACTTC
NA | TRBJ1-3 | TRBV7-2 | TRBD1 | CASGAEGASGNTIYF | TGTGCCAGCGGAGCCGAGGGGGCCTCTGGAAACACCATATATTTT
NA | TRBJ2-3 | TRBV11-2 | NA | CASSTRTDTQYF | TGTGCCAGCAGCACACGCACAGATACGCAGTATTTT
NA | TRBJ1-1 | TRBV30 | NA | CAWCDRSDTEAFF | TGTGCCTGGTGTGACAGGTCGGACACTGAAGCTTTCTTT
NA | TRBJ2-1 | TRBV9 | NA | CASSAYGTLDEQFF | TGTGCCAGCAGCGCTTACGGGACTCTCGATGAGCAGTTCTTC
NA | TRBJ1-2 | TRBV29-1 | NA | CSVYSDYLRGYTF | TGCAGCGTCTATTCGGACTACCTAAGGGGCTACACCTTC
NA | TRBJ1-5 | TRBV30 | NA | CAWSEGVNQPQHF | TGTGCCTGGAGTGAGGGGGTAAATCAGCCCCAGCATTTT
NA | TRBJ2-1 | TRBV11-3 | TRBD2 | CASSPPGTSGPNEQFF | TGTGCCAGCAGCCCCCCCGGGACTAGCGGACCCAATGAGCAGTTCTTC
NA | TRBJ1-2 | TRBV4-2 | NA | CASSQLGGDYGYTF | TGTGCCAGCAGCCAACTCGGGGGAGACTATGGCTACACCTTC
NA | TRBJ1-1 | TRBV2 | NA | CASSDRSRLNTEAFF | TGTGCCAGCAGTGATAGGAGTCGGCTAAACACTGAAGCTTTCTTT
NA | TRBJ2-2 | TRBV14 | NA | CASSPRYHPGGELFF | TGTGCCAGCAGCCCCCGGTACCACCCCGGGGGGGAGCTGTTTTTT
NA | TRBJ2-1 | TRBV4-1 | NA | CASSLNEASEQFF | TGCGCCAGCAGCTTAAACGAGGCCTCAGAGCAGTTCTTC
NA | TRBJ2-7 | TRBV15 | TRBD2 | CATSYRLAGASYEQYF | TGTGCCACCAGTTACAGACTAGCGGGAGCTAGCTACGAGCAGTACTTC
NA | TRBJ1-5 | TRBV7-9 | NA | CASSSGHISNQPQHF | TGTGCCAGCAGTTCCGGACATATCAGCAATCAGCCCCAGCATTTT
NA | TRBJ2-2 | TRBV7-9 | NA | CASSLVRNSGELFF | TGTGCCAGCAGCTTAGTGAGGAATTCCGGGGAGCTGTTTTTT
NA | TRBJ1-1 | TRBV18 | NA | CASSPNWGHAFF | TGTGCCAGCTCACCAAATTGGGGGCACGCTTTCTTT
NA | TRBJ1-4 | TRBV19 | TRBD1 | CASSPLDRGNEKLFF | TGTGCCAGTTCCCCTTTGGACAGGGGGAATGAAAAACTGTTTTTT
NA | TRBJ2-1 | TRBV29-1 | TRBD2 | CSVEGGLASYNEQFF | TGCAGCGTTGAAGGGGGACTAGCGAGCTACAATGAGCAGTTCTTC
NA | TRBJ1-5 | TRBV6-1 | TRBD1 | CASSEPPLTGVSNQPQHF | TGTGCCAGCAGTGAACCGCCCTTAACAGGGGTGAGCAATCAGCCCCAGCATTTT
NA | TRBJ2-3 | TRBV4-2 | TRBD2 | CASSPMGLAGVDTQYF | TGTGCCAGCAGCCCGATGGGACTAGCGGGAGTAGATACGCAGTATTTT
NA | TRBJ2-1 | TRBV11-2 | TRBD2 | CASSSQASGKAYEQFF | TGTGCCAGCAGCTCGCAGGCTAGCGGGAAGGCGTATGAGCAGTTCTTC
NA | TRBJ1-2 | TRBV19 | NA | CASSLQGSGYTF | TGTGCCAGTAGTCTCCAGGGATCTGGCTACACCTTC
NA | TRBJ2-1 | TRBV5-4 | NA | CASSIKSLEDEQFF | TGTGCCAGCAGCATCAAATCCTTAGAGGATGAGCAGTTCTTC